This T cell receptor (beta chain) was sequenced for a study of T cell changes during pregnancy in multiple sclerosis. Profiling relied on immunoSEQ multiplex PCR, and the TCRdb table lists in-frame clones only, not all of them. This sample has tens of thousands of clones, with around 85% found just once. Germline V gives CDR1 MNHEY, CDR2 SVGAGI. V was cut by 0 bases and J by 8 bases, with 13 bases left in between. The CDR3 has 14 residues. Material: CD8+ T cells from peripheral blood mononuclear cells, obtained after pregnancy. This chain connects TRBV6-5 to TRBJ1-2; possibly TRBD1 for D (5 bases). The source of this sequence is a female donor with multiple sclerosis, enrolled in a pregnancy study. CDR3 protein: CASSYSEGLPGYTF. The CDR3 nucleotides are TGTGCCAGCAGTTACTCGGAGGGGCTTCCCGGCTACACCTTC.